Listed here are 29 T cell receptor beta chains from one sample, sequenced in a study of blood T cell repertoires in COVID-19. Sequenced by immunoSEQ multiplex PCR; TCRdb stores in-frame clones only, minus some. Here the sample spans about 180,000 clones, over 80% being singletons. The sequencing sample was made of peripheral blood. The receptor source for this set is a woman aged 35 to 49 with COVID-19, enrolled during active disease.

This clone occurred a few times. Here the CDR3 reads CASSYVDSGGAFAYEQYF. CDR3 DNA: TGTGCCAGCAGCTACGTGGACAGCGGGGGGGCGTTCGCCTACGAGCAGTACTTC. This chain links TRBV5-4 with TRBJ2-7; 10 positions agree with TRBD2. This CDR3 spans 18 amino acids. V was pared by 3 bases and J by 2 bases, with 14 bases of the junction left unmatched. The germline gives CDR1 SGHNT, CDR2 YYREEE (reference sequence).

This clone occurred a few times. The chain recombines TRBV19 with TRBJ2-2; D is perhaps TRBD2 (5 bases). This CDR3 spans 13 amino acids. The germline V gene has CDR1 LNHDA and CDR2 SQIVND (reference sequence). Deletions cut 3 bases from V and 6 bases from J, with 8 bases between. CDR3 sequence (DNA): TGTGCCAGTAGTATGGACTTCCCCGGGGAGCTGTTTTTT. Protein sequence: CASSMDFPGELFF.

This chain uses TRBV6-6 with TRBJ1-1; D is ambiguous. The germline V and J ends were trimmed by 9 bases and 4 bases, with 15 bases remaining between them. This CDR3 has 13 residues. CDR1 and CDR2 from the germline V gene are MNHNY and SVGAGI (reference sequence). CDR3 nucleotides: TGTGCCAGTTGGGTCGGGTTGGGCACTGAAGCTTTCTTT. Translating gives CASWVGLGTEAFF.

Only one count was recorded for this clone. This chain connects TRBV7-9 to TRBJ1-2, with 8 nucleotides matching TRBD1. V dropped 4 bases and J dropped 4; count of bases not matched to a gene: 11. Germline lookup yields CDR1 SEHNR and CDR2 FQNEAQ (reference sequence). This CDR3 contains 16 residues. The CDR3 DNA follows: TGTGCCAGCAGCTCCCGACGGACAGGGAATGTCTATGGCTACACCTTC. This codes for CASSSRRTGNVYGYTF. Full variable domain (missing parts from reference TRBV7-9 and TRBJ1-2): DTGVSQNPRHKITKRGQNVTFRCDPISEHNRLYWYRQTLGQGPEFLTYFQNEAQLEKSRLLSDRFSAERPKGSFSTLEIQRTEQGDSAMYLCASSSRRTGNVYGYTFGSGTRLTVV.

V usage is TRBV6-6 and J usage is TRBJ2-7; possibly TRBD2 for D (5 bases). Trimming took 8 bases from V and 1 from J, leaving 6 bases between them. The CDR3 runs to 11 residues. Germline CDR1 reads MNHNY; CDR2 reads SVGAGI (reference sequence). CDR3 region: CASQRSYEQYF. DNA of the CDR3: TGTGCCAGCCAGCGGTCCTACGAGCAGTACTTC.

The rearrangement links TRBV27 to TRBJ1-2, with D possibly being TRBD1 (6 bases). This CDR3 has 15 amino acids. The V gene's germline CDR1 is MNHEY and CDR2 SMNVEV (reference sequence). The V and J ends lost 4 bases and 4 bases respectively, with 16 bases between them. Written as DNA, the CDR3 is TGTGCCAGCAGTTGGGCCTCGACAGGCACCTATGGCTACACCTTC. It yields the protein CASSWASTGTYGYTF.

This chain links TRBV24-1 with TRBJ2-3; D is possibly TRBD1 (6 bases). V dropped 4 bases and J dropped 4 bases, with 14 bases sitting between them. Germline loops: CDR1 KGHDR, CDR2 SFDVKD. This CDR3 contains 15 residues. Here the CDR3 DNA reads TGTGCCACCAGTGACGCCGCATCAGGGGCAGATACGCAGTATTTT. It encodes CATSDAASGADTQYF.

This clone showed up just a few times. This rearrangement joins TRBV7-3 to TRBJ2-2; 16 nucleotides line up with TRBD2. Germline V gives CDR1 SGHTA, CDR2 FQGTGA. This CDR3 has 19 amino acids. J lost 4 bases, V lost 1 base, and 6 bases had no gene match. The CDR3 loop reads CASSLIGTSGRASTGELFF. CDR3 nucleotides: TGTGCCAGCAGCTTAATTGGGACTAGCGGGAGGGCCAGCACCGGGGAGCTGTTTTTT.

V gene TRBV18 combines with J gene TRBJ2-5; 9 bases line up with TRBD1. The CDR3 extends over 16 amino acids. Per germline, CDR1 KGHSH and CDR2 LQKENI. After removal of 6 bases from V and 5 bases from J, the junction contained 13 bases not matched to a gene. CDR3 in amino acids: CASSQLPRTGVETQYF. CDR3 bases: TGTGCCAGCTCCCAATTGCCCAGGACAGGGGTGGAGACCCAGTACTTC.

V is TRBV4-2 and J is TRBJ2-5; 11 bases match TRBD2. Germline CDR1 reads LGHNA; CDR2 reads YNFKEQ. The CDR3 is 18 residues long. The V gene end was trimmed by 4 bases and the J gene end by 5 bases; junction bases not matched to a gene: 15. The CDR3 here is CASSPDPGTSGLGETQYF. The CDR3 DNA is TGTGCCAGCAGCCCAGACCCGGGGACTAGCGGATTAGGCGAGACCCAGTACTTC.

In DNA form, the CDR3 reads TGTGCCAGCAGCGTAATGGGAGGGACTGAAGCTTTCTTT. It yields the protein CASSVMGGTEAFF. The rearrangement links TRBV6-4 to TRBJ1-1; D uncertain. Trimming took 6 bases from V and 5 from J, leaving 13 bases between them. The CDR3 totals 13 residues. Germline assignment: CDR1 MRHNA and CDR2 SNTAGT.

The gene calls are TRBV27 and TRBJ1-4; 10 bases line up with TRBD1. The CDR3 contains 17 residues. Trimming removed 5 bases from V and 7 bases from J; junction bases left unmatched: 13. The germline CDR1 and CDR2 sequences are MNHEY and SMNVEV (reference sequence). The CDR3 protein is CASSTLLRQGAIEKLFF. The CDR3 region has the DNA TGTGCCAGCAGTACACTACTAAGACAGGGGGCAATTGAAAAACTGTTTTTT.

The chain recombines TRBV18 with TRBJ2-2; weak D call: TRBD1 (6 bases). From germline, CDR1 is KGHSH and CDR2 LQKENI. The CDR3 loop spans 15 amino acids. Trimming shortened V by 6 bases and J by 3 bases, and 14 bases separated the two germline ends. The CDR3 DNA sequence: TGTGCCAGCTCCCCTACACAGGGATACACCGGGGAGCTGTTTTTT. The encoded protein is CASSPTQGYTGELFF.

This chain connects TRBV24-1 to TRBJ2-2, with TRBD2 as a possible D gene (7 bases). This CDR3 has 15 residues. The V end was cut by 2 bases, the J end by 7 bases, with 13 bases between. Germline CDR1 is KGHDR and CDR2 is SFDVKD. DNA for the CDR3: TGTGCCACCAGTGATTCCCGGGGGGCTATCGGGGAGCTGTTTTTT. Its translation: CATSDSRGAIGELFF.

This clone came up a few times. V gene TRBV29-1 combines with J gene TRBJ1-5, with D possibly being TRBD1 (5 bases). The V gene lost 5 bases and the J gene lost 5 bases, with 13 bases spanning the gap. There are 13 residues in the CDR3. The germline V gene encodes CDR1 SQVTM and CDR2 ANQGSEA. CDR3 protein: CSVLQGLDQPQHF. The CDR3 nucleotides are TGCAGCGTTCTCCAGGGATTAGATCAGCCCCAGCATTTT. Using reference TRBV29-1 and TRBJ1-5 for the parts outside the CDR3, the full variable domain is SAVISQKPSRDICQRGTSLTIQCQVDSQVTMMFWYRQQPGQSLTLIATANQGSEATYESGFVIDKFPISRPNLTFSTLTVSNMSPEDSSIYLCSVLQGLDQPQHFGDGTRLSIL.

The chain links TRBV28 to TRBJ1-1, with D perhaps TRBD1 (6 bases). The V end lost 6 bases, the J end lost 5 bases, and 13 bases lay between the germline ends. This CDR3 region has 13 residues. Germline loops: CDR1 MDHEN, CDR2 SYDVKM. The CDR3 sequence: CASSRRGATEAFF. The CDR3 DNA sequence: TGTGCCAGCAGCCGCAGGGGAGCAACTGAAGCTTTCTTT.

This clone was detected only a few times. The chain couples TRBV14 to TRBJ1-3, with TRBD1 identical over 7 bases. CDR1 is SGHDN, CDR2 FVKESK, per germline. With V trimmed by 11 bases and J by 0 bases, 16 bases remained unmatched. The CDR3 loop spans 17 amino acids. For the CDR3, the DNA is TGTGCCTTCCCAGTACACAGGGACAGCTACTCTGGAAACACCATATATTTT. Translated: CAFPVHRDSYSGNTIYF.

J is TRBJ1-6 and V is TRBV2, with TRBD1 matching 7 bases. Germline loops: CDR1 SNHLY, CDR2 FYNNEI. After removal of 11 bases from V and 8 bases from J, the junction contained 3 bases not matched to a gene. The CDR3 is 11 residues long. In DNA, the CDR3 is TGTGCCTACAGGGGCGATTCACCCCTCCACTTT. Its translation is CAYRGDSPLHF. The full variable domain, rest sourced from reference TRBV2 and TRBJ1-6, is EPEVTQTPSHQVTQMGQEVILRCVPISNHLYFYWYRQILGQKVEFLVSFYNNEISEKSEIFDDQFSVERPDGSNFTLKIRSTKLEDSAMYFCAYRGDSPLHFGNGTRLTVT.

V gene TRBV7-8 combines with J gene TRBJ1-3, with D possibly matching TRBD1 (5 bases). CDR1 is SGHVS and CDR2 is FQNEAQ in the germline V gene. This CDR3 contains 15 residues. V shed 2 bases and J shed 2 bases, with 10 bases lying between them. CDR3 bases: TGTGCCAGCAGCTTAAAATGGGGCACTGGAAACACCATATATTTT. Its protein is CASSLKWGTGNTIYF.

This chain joins TRBV10-3 and TRBJ1-2; TRBD1 agrees at 8 bases. The CDR3 runs to 14 residues. Germline CDR1 ENHRY, CDR2 SYGVKD. V trimming: 5 bases; J trimming: 0 bases; junction bases outside the gene matches: 2. The CDR3 protein is CAISRTGTNYGYTF. The CDR3 coding sequence is TGTGCCATCAGTCGGACAGGGACTAACTATGGCTACACCTTC.

This chain uses TRBV3-1 (or the pseudogene TRBV3-2) with TRBJ2-7; possible D gene TRBD1, 5 bases. The V and J ends lost 3 bases and 3 bases respectively, with 15 bases between them. The CDR3 length is 15 residues. CDR1 and CDR2 from the germline V gene are LGHDT and YNNKEL (reference sequence). The CDR3 loop reads CASSQVRTKSYEQYF. Written as DNA, the CDR3 is TGTGCCAGCAGCCAGGTTAGGACAAAGAGCTACGAGCAGTACTTC.

The rearrangement uses TRBV10-3 and TRBJ2-4; 7 bases align to TRBD1. This CDR3 contains 15 residues. Germline trimming cut 0 bases from V and 6 bases from J; bases unmatched to any gene: 5. Germline V gene data show CDR1 as ENHRY and CDR2 as SYGVKD. In DNA form, the CDR3 reads TGTGCCATCAGTGAGTCGGGAAGGGGGCGAAACATTCAGTACTTC. Amino acids: CAISESGRGRNIQYF.

The chain is built from TRBV12-3 or TRBV12-4 and TRBJ2-7; 7 bases are shared with TRBD2. V shed 5 bases, J shed 3 bases, and the junction held 4 bases outside the gene matches. The CDR3 has 13 amino acids. The CDR3: CASSAGLSYEQYF. CDR3 in DNA: TGTGCCAGCAGTGCGGGACTAAGCTACGAGCAGTACTTC.

The V call is TRBV6-6, the J call TRBJ2-1; possibly TRBD1 for D (5 bases). This CDR3 spans 15 amino acids. From germline, CDR1 is MNHNY and CDR2 SVGAGI (reference sequence). Trimming stripped 4 bases from V and 6 bases from J, with 16 bases between. The CDR3 reads CASSSRDRGSNEQFF. DNA for the CDR3: TGTGCCAGCAGTTCCAGGGATAGGGGAAGCAATGAGCAGTTCTTC.

CDR3 bases: TGCGCCAGCAGCCCGACTAGCGGAGGCACCGGGGAGCTGTTTTTT. Amino acid sequence: CASSPTSGGTGELFF. The V gene is TRBV5-1, the J gene TRBJ2-2, with 9 positions matching TRBD2. The CDR3 is 15 residues long. In germline, CDR1 is SGHRS, CDR2 YFSETQ. Losses at the gene ends were 4 bases for V and 4 bases for J; bases not matched to a gene: 5.

The V and J genes are TRBV5-4 and TRBJ1-5, with a tentative D call TRBD1 (6 bases). Deletions cut 6 bases from V and 9 bases from J, with 25 bases between. CDR1 and CDR2 (germline): SGHNT, YYREEE (reference sequence). This CDR3 is 16 amino acids long. The CDR3 loop reads CASIETGRGISWPQHF. CDR3 coding DNA: TGTGCCAGCATCGAGACAGGTCGAGGTATATCATGGCCCCAGCATTTT.

With regard to this clone: Other DNA variants within this sample encode the same CDR3. For the CDR3, the DNA is TGTGCCAGCAGCCGGGACTCCCAAGAGACCCAGTACTTC. Encoded protein: CASSRDSQETQYF. This chain joins TRBV11-3 and TRBJ2-5, with D perhaps TRBD2 (6 bases). Germline V gene data show CDR1 as SGHNT and CDR2 as YENEEA. This CDR3 spans 13 amino acids. Trimming stripped 5 bases from V and 1 base from J, with 8 bases between.

The CDR3 is CASSTQVAGAYNEQFF. The DNA for the CDR3 is TGTGCCAGTAGTACGCAAGTGGCGGGGGCCTACAATGAGCAGTTCTTC. V is TRBV19 and J is TRBJ2-1, with 7 bases fitting TRBD2. Germline V gives CDR1 LNHDA, CDR2 SQIVND (reference sequence). The CDR3 contains 16 residues. The J segment lost 2 bases and the V segment lost 4 bases, leaving 8 bases of the junction unmatched.

The gene calls are TRBV5-1 and TRBJ2-5; D possibly corresponds to TRBD1 (5 bases). Deletions cut 5 bases from V and 2 bases from J, with 19 bases between. The CDR3 is 16 amino acids. Germline V gene sequence: CDR1 SGHRS, CDR2 YFSETQ. This chain's CDR3 is CASRSTGGLPQETQYF. The CDR3 region has the DNA TGCGCCAGCAGGTCCACAGGCGGCTTACCACAAGAGACCCAGTACTTC.